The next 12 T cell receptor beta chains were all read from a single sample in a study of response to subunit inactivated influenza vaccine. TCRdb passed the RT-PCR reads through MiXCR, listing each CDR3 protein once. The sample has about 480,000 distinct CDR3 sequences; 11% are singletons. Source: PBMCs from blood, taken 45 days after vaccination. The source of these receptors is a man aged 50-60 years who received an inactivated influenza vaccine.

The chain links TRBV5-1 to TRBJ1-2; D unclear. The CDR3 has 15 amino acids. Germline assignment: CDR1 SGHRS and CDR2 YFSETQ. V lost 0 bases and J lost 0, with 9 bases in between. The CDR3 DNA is TGCGCCAGCAGCTTGGCCCGGGGTCCTAACTATGGCTACACCTTC. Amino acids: CASSLARGPNYGYTF.

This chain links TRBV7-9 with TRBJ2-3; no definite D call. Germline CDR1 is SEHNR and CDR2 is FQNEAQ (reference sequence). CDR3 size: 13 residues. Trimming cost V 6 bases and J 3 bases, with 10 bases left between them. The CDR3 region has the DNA TGTGCCAGCAGGCGAACAGTGACAGATACGCAGTATTTT. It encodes CASRRTVTDTQYF.

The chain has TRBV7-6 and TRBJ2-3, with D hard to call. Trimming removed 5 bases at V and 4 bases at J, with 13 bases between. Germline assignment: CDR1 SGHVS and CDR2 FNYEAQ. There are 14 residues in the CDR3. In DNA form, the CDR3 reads TGTGCCAGCAGCCCAACTTCAAGGGCAGATACGCAGTATTTT. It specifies CASSPTSRADTQYF.

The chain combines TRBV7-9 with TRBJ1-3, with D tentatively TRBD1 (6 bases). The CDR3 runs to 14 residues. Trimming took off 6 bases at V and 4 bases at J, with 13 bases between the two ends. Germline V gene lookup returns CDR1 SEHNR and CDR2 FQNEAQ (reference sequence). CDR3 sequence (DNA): TGTGCCAGCAGATTAACAGGGTCCGGAAACACCATATATTTT. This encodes CASRLTGSGNTIYF. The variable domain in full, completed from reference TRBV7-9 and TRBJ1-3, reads DTGVSQNPRHKITKRGQNVTFRCDPISEHNRLYWYRQTLGQGPEFLTYFQNEAQLEKSRLLSDRFSAERPKGSFSTLEIQRTEQGDSAMYLCASRLTGSGNTIYFGEGSWLTVV.

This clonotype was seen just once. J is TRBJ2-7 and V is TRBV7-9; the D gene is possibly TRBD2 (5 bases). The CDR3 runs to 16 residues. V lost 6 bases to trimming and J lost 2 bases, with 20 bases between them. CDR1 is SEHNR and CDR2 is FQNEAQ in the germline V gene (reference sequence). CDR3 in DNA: TGTGCCAGCAGATACCCCCGGGGTGATCAAACCTACGAGCAGTACTTC. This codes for CASRYPRGDQTYEQYF.

CDR3 loop: CASSQTGTKNTGELFF. CDR3 coding DNA: TGTGCCAGCAGCCAAACCGGGACTAAAAACACCGGGGAGCTGTTTTTT. V is TRBV4-2 and J is TRBJ2-2; 7 bases align to TRBD2. CDR3 size: 16 residues. The germline V gene has CDR1 LGHNA and CDR2 YNFKEQ. Losses at the gene ends were 2 bases for V and 2 bases for J; bases not matched to a gene: 5.

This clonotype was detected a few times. The CDR3 region is CASSQEGTSGSYEQYF. CDR3 nucleotide sequence: TGTGCCAGCAGCCAAGAAGGGACTAGCGGCTCCTACGAGCAGTACTTC. V gene TRBV4-2 combines with J gene TRBJ2-7; 11 bases are a match to TRBD2. The CDR3 has 16 amino acids. Germline V gives CDR1 LGHNA, CDR2 YNFKEQ. Unmatched junction bases numbered 1, after V lost 0 bases and J lost 0 bases.

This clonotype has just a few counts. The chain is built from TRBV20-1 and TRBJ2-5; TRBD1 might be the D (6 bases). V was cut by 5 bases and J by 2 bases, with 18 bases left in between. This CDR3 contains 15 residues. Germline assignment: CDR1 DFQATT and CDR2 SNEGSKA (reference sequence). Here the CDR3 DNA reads TGCAGTGCTCTACCCCGTGAACAGGGACAAGAGACCCAGTACTTC. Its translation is CSALPREQGQETQYF.

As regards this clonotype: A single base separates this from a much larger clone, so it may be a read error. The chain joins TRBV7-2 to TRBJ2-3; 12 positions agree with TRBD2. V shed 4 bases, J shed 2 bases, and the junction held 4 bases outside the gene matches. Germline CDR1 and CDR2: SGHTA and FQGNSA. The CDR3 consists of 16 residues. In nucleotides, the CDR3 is TGTACCAGCAGCTCACTAGCGGGAGGCTTCACAGATACGCAGTATTTT. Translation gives CTSSSLAGGFTDTQYF.

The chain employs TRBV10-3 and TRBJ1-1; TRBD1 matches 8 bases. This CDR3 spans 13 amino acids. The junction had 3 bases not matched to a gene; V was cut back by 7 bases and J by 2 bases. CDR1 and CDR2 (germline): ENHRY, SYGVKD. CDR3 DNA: TGTGCCATCAAAGGACAGGGTAACACTGAAGCTTTCTTT. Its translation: CAIKGQGNTEAFF.

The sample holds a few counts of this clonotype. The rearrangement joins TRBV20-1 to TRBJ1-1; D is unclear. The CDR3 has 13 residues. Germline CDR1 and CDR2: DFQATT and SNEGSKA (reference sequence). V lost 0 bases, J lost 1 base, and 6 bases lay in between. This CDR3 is CSARDHTNTEAFF. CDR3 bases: TGCAGTGCTAGAGATCACACGAACACTGAAGCTTTCTTT.

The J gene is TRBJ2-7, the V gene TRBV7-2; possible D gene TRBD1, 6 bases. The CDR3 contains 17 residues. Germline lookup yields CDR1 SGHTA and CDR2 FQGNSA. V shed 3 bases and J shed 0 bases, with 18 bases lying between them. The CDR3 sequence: CASSFYIRTASSYEQYF. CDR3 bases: TGTGCCAGCAGCTTTTACATAAGGACAGCAAGCTCCTACGAGCAGTACTTC. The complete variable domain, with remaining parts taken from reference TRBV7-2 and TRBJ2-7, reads GAGVSQSPSNKVTEKGKDVELRCDPISGHTALYWYRQSLGQGLEFLIYFQGNSAPDKSGLPSDRFSAERTGGSVSTLTIQRTQQEDSAVYLCASSFYIRTASSYEQYFGPGTRLTVT.